This T cell receptor beta chain was captured in a study of shared clonotypes between healthy human individuals. General study findings and limits: Researchers found naive subsets generally carried larger estimated richness than memory subsets. Generation probabilities were higher for clonotypes shared across all four sorted-subset donors than for unshared ones.

Germline V CDR1 and CDR2: SGDLS, YYNGEE. The length of the CDR3 is 13 residues. Trimming shortened V by 4 bases and J by 1 base, and 8 bases separated the two germline ends. In the case of this clone: Its antigen is unidentified.

Repertoires were generated with immunoSEQ multiplex PCR, while TCRdb's copy carries only in-frame clones and drops some. The table records 950,000 to 1,100,000 clones, around 76% of them present only once. This chain uses TRBV9 with TRBJ2-5, with D perhaps given as TRBD1 or TRBD2 (5 bases each). This TCR was recovered from a man between 18 and 35 years old in good health. The sample comprised memory CD4+ T cells sorted from blood. Stated subset: CD45RA-negative fraction. The CDR3 loop reads CASSQGTQETQYF. CDR3 coding DNA: TGTGCCAGCAGCCAAGGGACCCAAGAGACCCAGTACTTC.